These T cell receptor beta chains were read from a single sample in a study of shared clonotypes between healthy human individuals. Clones were sequenced by immunoSEQ multiplex PCR, and TCRdb holds only the in-frame ones, with some missing. The sample has roughly 1 million clones; about 75% are singletons. The sample taken for sequencing was memory CD4+ T cells sorted from blood. These receptors originate from a man in his late teens or twenties in good health. Each CDR3 is given with its conserved first and last residue. D genes are given only for firm matches. Not all rows give a size; the values are once, few, many and, for expanded clones, a class.

abundance,v_gene,j_gene,d_gene,len,CDR3nt,CDR3aa
-,TRBV9,TRBJ1-2,TRBD1,13,TGTGCCAGCAGCGGGGGACAGTACTATGGCTACACCTTC,CASSGGQYYGYTF
-,TRBV10-2,TRBJ1-1,-,14,TGCGCCAGCAGGGGGACGGGTATGAACACTGAAGCTTTCTTT,CASRGTGMNTEAFF
-,TRBV5-4,TRBJ2-5,-,14,TGTGCCAGCAGCCCCGGTGTAGTCCAAGAGACCCAGTACTTC,CASSPGVVQETQYF
few,TRBV27,TRBJ1-2,-,14,TGTGCCAGCAGTTTAACCTGGGCTAACTATGGCTACACCTTC,CASSLTWANYGYTF
-,TRBV4-3,TRBJ1-6,-,16,TGCGCCAGCCGGGGGGCCCTGAGCTCCTATAATTCACCCCTCCACTTT,CASRGALSSYNSPLHF
-,TRBV6-1,TRBJ1-4,-,14,TGTGCCAGCAGTGAAGGGACAGTCAATGAAAAACTGTTTTTT,CASSEGTVNEKLFF
many,TRBV11-1,TRBJ2-5,-,11,TGTGCCAGCAGCATACAAGAGACCCAGTACTTC,CASSIQETQYF
-,TRBV30,TRBJ2-7,-,13,TGTGCCTGGAGTGTCGCGGCCGACGGCGAGCAGTACTTC,CAWSVAADGEQYF
-,TRBV28,TRBJ2-2,-,13,TGTGCCGGGAGGACCGAGAACACCGGGGAGCTGTTTTTT,CAGRTENTGELFF
-,TRBV18,TRBJ2-1,TRBD1,17,TGTGCCAGCTCACCAGATCGGACAGGGTGGTCCTACAATGAGCAGTTCTTC,CASSPDRTGWSYNEQFF
many,TRBV5-4,TRBJ2-7,TRBD2,14,TGTGCCAGCAGCCGTAGCGGGGGCTACTACGAGCAGTACTTC,CASSRSGGYYEQYF
-,TRBV10-3,TRBJ2-1,-,12,TGTGCCATCAGTGTTGGTTACAATGAGCAGTTCTTC,CAISVGYNEQFF
-,TRBV20-1,TRBJ1-5,-,9,TGCAGTGCTACTGCGCCCCAGCATTTT,CSATAPQHF
-,TRBV7-3,TRBJ2-2,TRBD2,17,TGTGCCAGCAGCCCGCGGACTAGCGGATCGAACACCGGGGAGCTGTTTTTT,CASSPRTSGSNTGELFF
-,TRBV5-1,TRBJ2-2,-,16,TGCGCCAGCAGCATACGACAATCAACGGGCACCGGGGAGCTGTTTTTT,CASSIRQSTGTGELFF
-,TRBV7-9,TRBJ1-4,-,17,TGTGCCAGCAGCTTAGCGCAAAGGTTTGCAACTAATGAAAAACTGTTTTTT,CASSLAQRFATNEKLFF
-,TRBV5-5,TRBJ2-2,TRBD1,17,TGTGCCAGCACCACTCTACCGGGACAGGGGGGGACCGGGGAGCTGTTTTTT,CASTTLPGQGGTGELFF
once,TRBV19,TRBJ1-5,-,15,TGTGCCAGTAGTCTAGTAAAGGGAGCAGGACAGCCCCAGCATTTT,CASSLVKGAGQPQHF
few,TRBV25-1,TRBJ1-2,TRBD1,15,TGTGCCAGCAGAGCGGGGACAGGGGATTTGTCTGGCTACACCTTC,CASRAGTGDLSGYTF
-,TRBV30,TRBJ2-4,-,14,TGTGCCTGGAGTGGAGATACCGCCACAAACATTCAGTACTTC,CAWSGDTATNIQYF
-,TRBV5-1,TRBJ2-7,-,14,TGCGCCAGCAGCCCGCGGGCGACCCATTACGAGCAGTACTTC,CASSPRATHYEQYF
few,TRBV2,TRBJ1-5,-,13,TGTGCCAGCAGTGATGAGTTGGATCAGCCCCAGCATTTT,CASSDELDQPQHF
many,TRBV5-4,TRBJ2-7,-,13,TGTGCCAGCAGCTTTCAGCAGGGATACGAGCAGTACTTC,CASSFQQGYEQYF
-,TRBV10-3,TRBJ2-6,-,14,TGTGCCACACGGTTAACCTCTGGGGCCAACGTCCTGACTTTC,CATRLTSGANVLTF
few,TRBV5-1,TRBJ2-3,-,11,TGCGCCAGCAGCCTCGCAGATACGCAGTATTTT,CASSLADTQYF
-,TRBV28,TRBJ1-2,-,13,TGTGCCAGCAGTTTTGCGGAGACATATGGCTACACCTTC,CASSFAETYGYTF
few,TRBV5-4,TRBJ2-4,-,13,TGTGCCAGCAGCTTGAACCCCAGTGACATTCAGTACTTC,CASSLNPSDIQYF
-,TRBV6-1,TRBJ1-5,-,14,TGTGCCAGCAGTGAACGGGGTAGCAATCAGCCCCAGCATTTT,CASSERGSNQPQHF
-,TRBV2,TRBJ1-1,-,12,TGTGCCAGCAGTGAAGGGAGGACTGAAGCTTTCTTT,CASSEGRTEAFF
-,TRBV28,TRBJ1-3,-,15,TGTGCCAGCAGTCGCCAGGGGTTTTCTGGAAACACCATATATTTT,CASSRQGFSGNTIYF
-,TRBV5-4,TRBJ2-7,TRBD1,15,TGTGCCAGCAGCCATGGAGGACAGGCGTCCTACGAGCAGTACTTC,CASSHGGQASYEQYF
once,TRBV7-3,TRBJ2-3,-,14,TGTGCCAGCAGCGAGGGGGGGCTCACAGATACGCAGTATTTT,CASSEGGLTDTQYF
-,TRBV19,TRBJ2-1,TRBD2,16,TGTGCCAGTAGTATGGGGACTAGCGACCCGACGGTTGAGCAGTTCTTC,CASSMGTSDPTVEQFF
-,TRBV5-1,TRBJ2-5,TRBD1,15,TGCGCCAGCAGTCAGGCAGGGGGCTTTGTAGAGACCCAGTACTTC,CASSQAGGFVETQYF
few,TRBV10-1,TRBJ1-2,TRBD1,13,TGCGCCAGCAGTGAAGGGGGCTCCTATGGCTACACCTTC,CASSEGGSYGYTF
-,TRBV5-1,TRBJ2-5,-,17,TGCGCCAGCAGCCGGAGGGGGGGCGAAGTGTACCAAGAGACCCAGTACTTC,CASSRRGGEVYQETQYF
once,TRBV4-2,TRBJ1-3,-,15,TGTGCCAGCAGCCAAGAAACCTACTCTGGAAACACCATATATTTT,CASSQETYSGNTIYF
-,TRBV18,TRBJ2-3,TRBD2,16,TGTGCCAGCTCAGCCACTAGCGGGAGTCGAACAGATACGCAGTATTTT,CASSATSGSRTDTQYF
-,TRBV6-4,TRBJ2-3,-,15,TGTGCCAGCCCGCCGGTGGGCCGGAGCACAGATACGCAGTATTTT,CASPPVGRSTDTQYF
few,TRBV27,TRBJ2-2,TRBD1,15,TGTGCCAGCAGTTCTGACAGGGTGGGCACCGGGGAGCTGTTTTTT,CASSSDRVGTGELFF
-,TRBV7-2,TRBJ2-5,-,18,TGTGCCAGCAGCCCCCATGGGGGGGGGCGAAGAAACCAAGAGACCCAGTACTTC,CASSPHGGGRRNQETQYF
-,TRBV4-3,TRBJ2-7,TRBD2,13,TGCGCCAGCAGCCATCGACTAGCGGGCGAGCAGTACTTC,CASSHRLAGEQYF
-,TRBV11-2,TRBJ2-6,-,17,TGTGCCAGCAACCCCGGGGTAGGGGGCTCTGGGGCCAACGTCCTGACTTTC,CASNPGVGGSGANVLTF
few,TRBV7-9,TRBJ1-5,-,13,TGTGCCAGCAGCCCTGGTAGCAATCAGCCCCAGCATTTT,CASSPGSNQPQHF
-,TRBV5-1,TRBJ1-1,-,14,TGCGCCAGCGGATTGGGGGTCGGAGGGACTGAAGCTTTCTTT,CASGLGVGGTEAFF
-,TRBV6-5,TRBJ1-6,TRBD1,14,TGTGCCAGCAGCGGACAGGGCTGGAATTCACCCCTCCACTTT,CASSGQGWNSPLHF
few,TRBV7-3,TRBJ1-2,-,13,TGTGCCAGCAGCTCCACCTGGGTCGATGGCTACACCTTC,CASSSTWVDGYTF
-,TRBV28,TRBJ2-7,TRBD1,15,TGTGCCAGCAGTATAACCGGGACAGGCCTCTACGAGCAGTACTTC,CASSITGTGLYEQYF
-,TRBV19,TRBJ2-7,TRBD1,20,TGTGCCAGTAGTATAATGTCCGGCAGGGGGCGACCGACTGGGTCCTACGAGCAGTACTTC,CASSIMSGRGRPTGSYEQYF
-,TRBV5-1,TRBJ2-2,TRBD2,15,TGCGCCAGCAGCCTCACCGGGACTACCGCCGGGGAGCTGTTTTTT,CASSLTGTTAGELFF
-,TRBV28,TRBJ1-1,TRBD1,13,TGTGCCAGCAGTTCGCCCGGGACAGGGCGTGCTTTCTTT,CASSSPGTGRAFF
-,TRBV6-5,TRBJ2-7,TRBD1,14,TGTGCCAGCAGAACGGAGTGGACAGGGGTTGAGCAGTACTTC,CASRTEWTGVEQYF
-,TRBV6-5,TRBJ2-1,TRBD2,15,TGTGCCACCCAAAGGTCTAGCGGGACTTACAATGAGCAGTTCTTC,CATQRSSGTYNEQFF